These T cell receptor beta chains were read from a single sample in a study of cytomegalovirus exposure and HLA in healthy donors. Measured with immunoSEQ multiplex PCR; TCRdb has only the in-frame clones, and not every one. The sample gives around 100,000 clones, 55% to 75% of which show up once; roughly a sixth is in the top ten. Material for sequencing was PBMCs. These receptor sequences come from a woman aged 18-29 years in good health and CMV-seropositive. The CDR3 runs from the conserved cysteine through the conserved F or W. D genes are given only for firm matches. Not every row has a clone size; where given, it reads once, few, many or a size class.

TRBD2	TRBV13	few	TRBJ2-1	TGTGCCAGCAGCTTATATGTCGGGGGGACTAGCGGACGAAATGAGCAGTTCTTC	CASSLYVGGTSGRNEQFF
.	TRBV2	.	TRBJ2-7	TGTGCCAGCAGAGGGGGGGTCCGCGAGCAGTACTTC	CASRGGVREQYF
.	TRBV28	few	TRBJ1-2	TGTGCCAGCAGTTTATTAGCGGCAGGGCGATACTATGGCTACACCTTC	CASSLLAAGRYYGYTF
.	TRBV29-1	.	TRBJ2-7	TGCAGCGTTGAGACAGCCTACGAGCAGTACTTC	CSVETAYEQYF
TRBD1	TRBV6-5	few	TRBJ2-7	TGTGCCAGCAGTTACCCCGGGACAGCGGCTTACGAGCAGTACTTC	CASSYPGTAAYEQYF
.	TRBV5-1	.	TRBJ1-5	TGCGCCAGCAGCCAGACTGGAGGAAGCAATCAGCCCCAGCATTTT	CASSQTGGSNQPQHF
TRBD1	TRBV7-2	.	TRBJ2-7	TGTGCCAGCAGCTCCTCCGGGACAGGGACCGAGCAGTACTTC	CASSSSGTGTEQYF
.	TRBV7-9	.	TRBJ2-2	TGTGCCAGCAGCTTCACCCAGGGGACCGGGGAGCTGTTTTTT	CASSFTQGTGELFF
TRBD1	TRBV5-6	.	TRBJ2-2	TGTGCCAGCAGCCGAACAGGGGCCGGGGAGCTGTTTTTT	CASSRTGAGELFF
TRBD1	TRBV9	.	TRBJ2-1	TGTGCCAGCAGCCCCGGGGACAGCACCTACAATGAGCAGTTCTTC	CASSPGDSTYNEQFF
.	TRBV15	.	TRBJ1-5	TGTGCCACCAGTACAGGATCCAATCAGCCCCAGCATTTT	CATSTGSNQPQHF
TRBD1	TRBV7-2	.	TRBJ2-7	TGTGCCAGCAGCTCCCGACAGGGGGGTCCGAGCGAGCAGTACTTC	CASSSRQGGPSEQYF
.	TRBV7-9	.	TRBJ1-1	TGTGCCAGCAGCCGCTCAGGGGCGAACACTGAAGCTTTCTTT	CASSRSGANTEAFF
TRBD2	TRBV7-2	.	TRBJ2-1	TGTGCCAGCAGCTTAGCGCGGGGGGGGGTGGTACCCTACAATGAGCAGTTCTTC	CASSLARGGVVPYNEQFF
.	TRBV19	.	TRBJ2-7	TGTGCCAGTAGTCCGGGGTTTGGCGCTTACGAGCAGTACTTC	CASSPGFGAYEQYF
.	TRBV20-1	.	TRBJ2-1	TGCAGTGCTCGGACAGCCTCAAAGCAGTTCTTC	CSARTASKQFF
TRBD1	TRBV7-2	once	TRBJ2-5	TGTGCCAGCAGCTTAGAGGGGGCCGGTCGAGAGACCCAGTACTTC	CASSLEGAGRETQYF
TRBD2	TRBV28	.	TRBJ2-3	TGTGCCAGCAGCTCGGGACTAGTGGCCTTAGATGACGCGCAGTATTTT	CASSSGLVALDDAQYF
.	TRBV15	.	TRBJ2-1	TGTGCCACCAGCAGTTCCCAGCGCCTCCCCTACAATGAGCAGTTCTTC	CATSSSQRLPYNEQFF
TRBD2	TRBV5-1	.	TRBJ2-5	TGCGCCAGCAGCTTTTCCGGACTAGCGGGGGGCTCGGAGACCCAGTACTTC	CASSFSGLAGGSETQYF
.	TRBV5-5	.	TRBJ2-6	TGTGCCAGCAGCTTGGGGACTCAGGGGTCTCGGGCCAACGTCCTGACTTTC	CASSLGTQGSRANVLTF
.	TRBV28	.	TRBJ2-2	TGTGCCAGCAGTTTGAGGACAGCCCTGGGGCCCGGGGAGCTGTTTTTT	CASSLRTALGPGELFF
TRBD2	TRBV7-9	.	TRBJ2-1	TGTTCCAGCAGCTTCCGGGGGGGGCAGTTCTTC	CSSSFRGGQFF
.	TRBV6-6	.	TRBJ2-7	TGTGCCAGCAGCCTCACAGTGAGGGAGATCTACGAGCAGTACTTC	CASSLTVREIYEQYF
.	TRBV11-2	.	TRBJ1-3	TGTGCCAGCAGCTACGACAGAGTCTCTGGAAACACCATATATTTT	CASSYDRVSGNTIYF
.	TRBV4-2	few	TRBJ2-1	TGTGCCAGCAGCCAAGAACGGGCTTGGGCAGGGAGGACCATTAGCAATGAGCAGTTCTTC	CASSQERAWAGRTISNEQFF
TRBD2	TRBV10-3	.	TRBJ2-3	TGTGCCATCAGGCCCGGGACTAGCGGGAGAAAGATGGGCACAGATACGCAGTATTTT	CAIRPGTSGRKMGTDTQYF